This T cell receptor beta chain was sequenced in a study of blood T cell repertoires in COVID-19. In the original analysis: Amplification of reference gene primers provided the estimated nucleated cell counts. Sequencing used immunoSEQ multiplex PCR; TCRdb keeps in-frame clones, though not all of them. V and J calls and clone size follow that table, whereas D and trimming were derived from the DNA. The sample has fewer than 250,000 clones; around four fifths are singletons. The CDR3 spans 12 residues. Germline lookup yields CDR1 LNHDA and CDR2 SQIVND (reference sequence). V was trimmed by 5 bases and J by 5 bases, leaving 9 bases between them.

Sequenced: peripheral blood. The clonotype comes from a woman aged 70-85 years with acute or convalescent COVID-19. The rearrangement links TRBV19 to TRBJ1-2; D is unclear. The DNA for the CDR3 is TGTGCCAGTAGTTCGCACGGGTATGGCTACACCTTC. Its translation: CASSSHGYGYTF.